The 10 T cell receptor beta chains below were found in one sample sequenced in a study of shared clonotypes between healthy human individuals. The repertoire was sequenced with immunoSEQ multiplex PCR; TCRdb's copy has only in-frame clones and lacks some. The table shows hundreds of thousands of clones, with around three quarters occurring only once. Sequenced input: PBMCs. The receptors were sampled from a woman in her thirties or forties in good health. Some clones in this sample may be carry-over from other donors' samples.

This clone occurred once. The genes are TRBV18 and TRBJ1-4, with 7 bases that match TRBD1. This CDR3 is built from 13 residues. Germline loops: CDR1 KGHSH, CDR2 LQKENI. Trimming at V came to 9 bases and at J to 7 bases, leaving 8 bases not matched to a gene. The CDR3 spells CASYRGDGEKLFF. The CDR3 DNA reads TGTGCCAGTTACAGGGGCGATGGTGAAAAACTGTTTTTT.

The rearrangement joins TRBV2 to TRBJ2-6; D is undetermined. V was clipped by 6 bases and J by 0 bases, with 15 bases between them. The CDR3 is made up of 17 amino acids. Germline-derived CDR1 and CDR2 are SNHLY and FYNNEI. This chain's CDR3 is CASSVPIEVSGANVLTF. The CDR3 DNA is TGTGCCAGCAGCGTTCCCATAGAAGTCTCTGGGGCCAACGTCCTGACTTTC. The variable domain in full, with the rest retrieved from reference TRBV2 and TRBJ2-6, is EPEVTQTPSHQVTQMGQEVILRCVPISNHLYFYWYRQILGQKVEFLVSFYNNEISEKSEIFDDQFSVERPDGSNFTLKIRSTKLEDSAMYFCASSVPIEVSGANVLTFGAGSRLTVL.

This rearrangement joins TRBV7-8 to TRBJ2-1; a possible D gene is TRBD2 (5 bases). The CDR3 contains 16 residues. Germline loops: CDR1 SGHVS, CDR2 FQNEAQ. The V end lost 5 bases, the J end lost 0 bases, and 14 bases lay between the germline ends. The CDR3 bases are TGTGCCAGCAGCCTTGAGGGTAGGAGCTCCTACAATGAGCAGTTCTTC. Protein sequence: CASSLEGRSSYNEQFF.

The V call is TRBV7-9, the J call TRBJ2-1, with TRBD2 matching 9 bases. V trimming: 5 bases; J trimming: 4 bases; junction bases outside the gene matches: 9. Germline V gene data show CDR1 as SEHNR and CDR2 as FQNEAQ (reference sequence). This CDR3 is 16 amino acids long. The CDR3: CASSPLLAGKYNEQFF. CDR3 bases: TGTGCCAGCAGCCCGCTCCTAGCGGGAAAGTACAATGAGCAGTTCTTC.

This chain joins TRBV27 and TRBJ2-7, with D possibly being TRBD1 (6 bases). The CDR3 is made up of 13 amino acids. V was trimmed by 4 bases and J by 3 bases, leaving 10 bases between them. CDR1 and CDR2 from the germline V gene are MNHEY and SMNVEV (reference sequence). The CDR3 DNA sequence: TGTGCCAGCAGTTCGACAGGAGTCTACGAGCAGTACTTC. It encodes CASSSTGVYEQYF.

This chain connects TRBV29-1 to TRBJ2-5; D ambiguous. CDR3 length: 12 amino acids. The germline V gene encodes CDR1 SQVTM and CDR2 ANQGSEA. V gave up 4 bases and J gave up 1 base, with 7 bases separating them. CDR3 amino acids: CSVGIAQETQYF. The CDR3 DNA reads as TGCAGCGTTGGAATCGCCCAAGAGACCCAGTACTTC. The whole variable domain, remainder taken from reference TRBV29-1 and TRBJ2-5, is SAVISQKPSRDICQRGTSLTIQCQVDSQVTMMFWYRQQPGQSLTLIATANQGSEATYESGFVIDKFPISRPNLTFSTLTVSNMSPEDSSIYLCSVGIAQETQYFGPGTRLLVL.

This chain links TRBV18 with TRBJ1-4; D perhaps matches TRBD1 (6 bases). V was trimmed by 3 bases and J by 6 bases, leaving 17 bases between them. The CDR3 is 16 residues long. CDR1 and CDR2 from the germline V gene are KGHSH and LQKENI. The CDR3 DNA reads TGTGCCAGCTCACCTGCTTCGGGGGCGTTCGATGAAAAACTGTTTTTT. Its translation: CASSPASGAFDEKLFF.

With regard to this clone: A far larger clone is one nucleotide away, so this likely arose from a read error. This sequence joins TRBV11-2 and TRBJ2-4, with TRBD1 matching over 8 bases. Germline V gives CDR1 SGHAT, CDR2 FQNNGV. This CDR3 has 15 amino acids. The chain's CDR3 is CGSSLSRGRGNIQYF. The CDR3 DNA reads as TGTGGCAGCAGCTTAAGCAGGGGGCGTGGAAACATTCAGTACTTC.

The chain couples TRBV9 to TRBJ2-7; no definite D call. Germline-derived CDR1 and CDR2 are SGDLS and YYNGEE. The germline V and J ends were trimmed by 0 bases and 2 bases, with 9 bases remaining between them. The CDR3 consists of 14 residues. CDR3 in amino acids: CASSVGARTYEQYF. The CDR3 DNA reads TGTGCCAGCAGCGTAGGGGCGCGAACCTACGAGCAGTACTTC.

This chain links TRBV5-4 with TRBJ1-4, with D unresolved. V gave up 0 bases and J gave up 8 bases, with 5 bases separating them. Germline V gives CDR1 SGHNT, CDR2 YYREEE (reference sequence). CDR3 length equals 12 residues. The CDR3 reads CASSLGGEKLFF. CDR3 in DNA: TGTGCCAGCAGCTTGGGGGGAGAAAAACTGTTTTTT.